This T cell receptor (beta chain) was observed in a study of T cell repertoires and HLA-DP antigens. The CDR3 loop spans 18 amino acids. Between the trimmed V and J ends, which lost 0 bases and 0 bases, there was a span of 17 bases. In germline, CDR1 is LGHNT, CDR2 FRNRAP. After more than 13 days' expansion, CD4+ cells were restimulated 24 h with HeLa expressing allogeneic DPB1. Retrovirally transduced HeLa cells with HLA-DPA1/DPB1, HLA-DM, invariant chain and CD80 served as stimulators. Each cultured sample aimed for some 62,000 T cell genomes at survey depth. Measured with immunoSEQ multiplex PCR; TCRdb has only the in-frame clones, and not every one. The sample lists about 3,700 clones; over 65% were seen once. Findings and limits, study-wide: Responder cells were total CD4+ cells with a HeLa antigen-presenting system. Average cumulative frequency of previously undetected clones was 36.3% against one allele and 45% to 65% against the other.

Source material: CD137- CD4+ T cells from cultured PBMCs. The source is a woman in her late teens or twenties in good health and CMV-seronegative. This chain uses TRBV12-5 with TRBJ1-1; D perhaps matches TRBD1 (5 bases). The CDR3, as DNA: TGTGCTAGTGGTTTGGTAATGGGGCGGAGAAAGATGAACACTGAAGCTTTCTTT. This encodes CASGLVMGRRKMNTEAFF.